This T cell receptor beta chain was sequenced for a study of technical replicates of blood from several donors. The protocol was immunoSEQ multiplex PCR, while the TCRdb copy is restricted to in-frame clones and leaves out a portion. Here the sample spans around 72,000 clones, about 90% being singletons. This CDR3 is built from 16 residues. The germline CDR1 and CDR2 sequences are MNHEY and SMNVEV (reference sequence). V was shortened by 4 bases and J by 8 bases, with 20 bases between the two germline ends. The rearrangement links TRBV27 to TRBJ1-4; D perhaps matches TRBD1 (5 bases). What was sequenced was T cells isolated from PBMCs. The sequence was obtained from a human donor in good health. The CDR3 DNA sequence: TGTGCCAGCAGTTCAGACCGGGACTCCGACGGGGAAAAACTGTTTTTT. Protein product: CASSSDRDSDGEKLFF.